The source of this TCR beta chain is a study of blood T cells in healthy people across ages (dated by TCRdb to between 2014 and 2017). Regarding the study in general: Template switching captured roughly one uniquely barcoded TCR beta cDNA molecule per two T cells in model experiments. Age-related changes in TCR beta repertoire diversity were measured in the study by deep sequencing normalized with unique cDNA molecular identifiers. For two donors (one aged 18 to 30 and one aged 80 or older), the study analyzed two additional independent replicas of 1 million unique cDNA reads from the same blood draw. The donors were split into four age groups: young (average roughly 15 years), middle-aged (about 40), aged (roughly 65) and long-lived (about 82). To avoid experimental bias, donors of different ages were randomly spread across the sequencing lanes. Points the paper makes about the study in general: Estimates of total diversity based on one million sequenced T cells were regarded as lower bounds and as underestimates. Compared with the aged group, more naive CD4+ T cells, fewer expanded clones and increased TCR diversity were shown by the long-lived group, suggesting age selection. The CMV infection status of donors was not known, potentially confounding age-related changes in expanded clonotypes. There was a strong correlation between observed TCR beta diversity and the percentage of naive T cells measured by flow cytometry. Conclusive comparison of naive and antigen-experienced compartments was prevented by the profiling of bulk unsorted PBMCs. Observed TCR beta diversity per million T cells fell roughly linearly with age, and a significant reduction was already apparent by age roughly 41.

The donors were some 36 Caucasian individuals from Russia, aged roughly 6 to 100 years, who were systemically healthy. Each donor gave about 9.7 milliliters of peripheral blood, drawn into EDTA-treated Vacutainer tubes. Ficoll-Paque density-gradient centrifugation was used to isolate PBMCs, with at least 6.5 million obtained per sample. Total RNA, at least 5 micrograms per sample, was extracted from PBMCs with Trizol reagent. For every donor, flow cytometry on a PBMC aliquot measured the percentage of naive CD45RAhigh/CD27high T cells. Inclusive of the bounding cysteine and phenylalanine, the CDR3 is 16 residues long. Here the CDR3 DNA is all that survives: 48 bases in frame from base 1. From the germline V gene (reference sequence), CDR1 is SGHAT and CDR2 is FQDESV. V is clipped by 5 bases and J by 4 bases, and the sequence between their germline boundaries is 18 bases long. Preparation of the library involved 5' RACE. Instrument used: Illumina HiSeq 2500. A second PCR of 7 to 11 cycles was run with a J-beta primer mix and a sample-barcoded 5' primer. Each TCR beta cDNA molecule received a unique molecular identifier from a template-switch 5' adaptor carrying 12 random nucleotides. At least 3 million CDR3-containing paired-end reads were obtained from each sample. All of the RNA was converted into first-strand cDNA using the Mint cDNA synthesis kit, with a TRBC-specific oligonucleotide serving as the primer. Following uracil-DNA glycosylase treatment, all cDNA underwent a first 18-cycle PCR with the universal primers M1SS and BC2_uni_R. On the authors' methods: For normalization, 1 million high-quality reads were randomly selected from each sample, with every read carrying a distinct molecular identifier. Instead of being binned into consensus sequences, reads with shared molecular identifiers were discarded. MiTCR, set to a Q25 quality threshold and the strictest error-elimination algorithm, was used for CDR3 identification, clonotype clustering and error correction. A nonparametric unseen species model using Euler transformation provided a lower-bound estimate of total TCR beta diversity. The public sequencing data were trimmed at Q25 with fastp and processed into clonotypes with MiXCR by TCRdb, which kept only in-frame beta chains. Here each entry gathers all rows of one CDR3 protein and keeps the most common genes and DNA. V and J calls and clone size were set by TCRdb, not the authors. This sample lists more than 700,000 distinct CDR3 sequences; around half were detected once. The top ten clonotypes cover 40% to 50% of the sample.

With regard to this clonotype: The antigen it recognizes is unknown. No clone much larger than this one lies a single base away; base qualities are absent.

The chain was built from TRBV11-1 and TRBJ2-1, with TRBD2 as a weak D call on 6 bases. The receptor was isolated from a man older than 75 in good health. What was sequenced was blood. The sequenced DNA is TGTGCCAGCAGCCCTACGGCGGGACTCGGATACAATGAGCAGTTCTTC. This sequence encodes CASSPTAGLGYNEQFF. Here the CDR3 is joined to the reference TRBV11-1 and TRBJ2-1 genes, and the full variable domain is: EAEVAQSPRYKITEKSQAVAFWCDPISGHATLYWYRQILGQGPELLVQFQDESVVDDSQLPKDRFSAERLKGVDSTLKIQPAELGDSAMYLCASSPTAGLGYNEQFFGPGTRLTVL.